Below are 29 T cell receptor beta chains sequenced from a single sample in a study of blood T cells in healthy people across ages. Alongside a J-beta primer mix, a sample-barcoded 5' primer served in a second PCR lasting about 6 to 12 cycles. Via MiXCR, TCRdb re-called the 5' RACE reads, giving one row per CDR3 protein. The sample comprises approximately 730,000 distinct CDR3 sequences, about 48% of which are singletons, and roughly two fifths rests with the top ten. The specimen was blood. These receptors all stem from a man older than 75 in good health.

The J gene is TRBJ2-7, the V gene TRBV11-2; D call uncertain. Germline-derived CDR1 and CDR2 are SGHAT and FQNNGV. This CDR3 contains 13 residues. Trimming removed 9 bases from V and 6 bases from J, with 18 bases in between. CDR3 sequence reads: CASRYGSRGEQYF. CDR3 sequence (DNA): TGTGCCAGTAGGTACGGCTCTCGCGGCGAGCAGTACTTC.

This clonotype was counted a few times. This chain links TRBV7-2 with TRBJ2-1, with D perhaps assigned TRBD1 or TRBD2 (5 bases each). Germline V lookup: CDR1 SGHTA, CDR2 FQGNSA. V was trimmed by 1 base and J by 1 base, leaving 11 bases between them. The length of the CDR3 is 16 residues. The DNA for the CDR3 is TGTGCCAGCAGCTTAGGAGGGGCCCGATCCTACAATGAGCAGTTCTTC. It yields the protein CASSLGGARSYNEQFF.

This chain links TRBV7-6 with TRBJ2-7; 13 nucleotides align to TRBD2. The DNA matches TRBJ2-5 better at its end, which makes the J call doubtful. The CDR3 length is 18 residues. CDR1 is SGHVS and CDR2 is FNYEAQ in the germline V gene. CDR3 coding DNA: TGTGCCAGCAGCTTAGGACTAGCGGGAGGAGGGCCTGGGGAGACCCAGTACTTC. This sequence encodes CASSLGLAGGGPGETQYF.

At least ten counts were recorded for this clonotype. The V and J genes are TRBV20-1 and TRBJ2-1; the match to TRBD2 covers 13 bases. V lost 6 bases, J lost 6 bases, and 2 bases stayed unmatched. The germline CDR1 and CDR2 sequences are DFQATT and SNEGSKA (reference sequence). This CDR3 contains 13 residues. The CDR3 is CSAGLAGVNEQFF. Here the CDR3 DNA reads TGCAGTGCCGGACTAGCGGGAGTCAATGAGCAGTTCTTC.

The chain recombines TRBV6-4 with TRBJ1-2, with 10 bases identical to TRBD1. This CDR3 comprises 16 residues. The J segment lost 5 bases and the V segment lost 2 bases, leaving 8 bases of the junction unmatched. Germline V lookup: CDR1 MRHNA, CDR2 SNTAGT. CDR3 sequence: CASSDRNRDRGYGYTF. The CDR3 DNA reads TGTGCCAGCAGTGACCGAAACCGGGACAGGGGATATGGCTACACCTTC.

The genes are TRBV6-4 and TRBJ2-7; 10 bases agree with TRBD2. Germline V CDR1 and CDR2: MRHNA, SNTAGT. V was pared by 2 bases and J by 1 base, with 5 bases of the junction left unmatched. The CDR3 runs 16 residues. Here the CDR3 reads CASSDGSGRGSYEQYF. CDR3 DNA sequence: TGTGCCAGCAGTGACGGAAGCGGGAGGGGGTCCTACGAGCAGTACTTC.

The CDR3 region is CASLGQGVGEQYF. DNA for the CDR3: TGTGCCAGCTTAGGACAGGGGGTCGGCGAGCAGTACTTC. The J gene is TRBJ2-7, the V gene TRBV6-6; TRBD1 matches at 10 bases. The CDR3 loop spans 13 amino acids. CDR1 MNHNY and CDR2 SVGAGI come from the germline V gene (reference sequence). With 8 bases clipped from V and 6 bases from J, the junction kept 7 bases outside the gene matches.

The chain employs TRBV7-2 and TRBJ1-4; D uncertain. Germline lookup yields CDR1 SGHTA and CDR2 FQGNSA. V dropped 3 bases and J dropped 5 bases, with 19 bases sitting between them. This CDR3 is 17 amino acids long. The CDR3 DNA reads TGTGCCAGCAGCTTGTCCGGCCCGGTGGGAGGAAATGAAAAACTGTTTTTT. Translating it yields CASSLSGPVGGNEKLFF.

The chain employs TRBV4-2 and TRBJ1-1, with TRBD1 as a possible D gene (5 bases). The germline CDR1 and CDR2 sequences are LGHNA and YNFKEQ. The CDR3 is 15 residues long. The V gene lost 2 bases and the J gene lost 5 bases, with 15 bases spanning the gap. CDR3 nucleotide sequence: TGTGCCAGCAGCCAACGGATACGGGGGGATACTGAAGCTTTCTTT. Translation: CASSQRIRGDTEAFF.

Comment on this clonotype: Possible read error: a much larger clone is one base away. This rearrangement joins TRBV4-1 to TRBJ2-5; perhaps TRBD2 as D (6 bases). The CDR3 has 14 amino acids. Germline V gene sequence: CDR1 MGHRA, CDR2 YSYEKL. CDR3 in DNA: TGCGCCAGCAGCCAAGTTGGAGGGGCGCCGACCCAGCACTTC. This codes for CASSQVGGAPTQHF.

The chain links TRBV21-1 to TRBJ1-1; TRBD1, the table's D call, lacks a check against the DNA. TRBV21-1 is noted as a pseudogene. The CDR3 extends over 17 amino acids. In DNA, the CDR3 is TGTGCCAGCAGCAAAGAAGTCAGGAGGGGGACCGATCTTGAAGCTTTCTTT. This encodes CASSKEVRRGTDLEAFF.

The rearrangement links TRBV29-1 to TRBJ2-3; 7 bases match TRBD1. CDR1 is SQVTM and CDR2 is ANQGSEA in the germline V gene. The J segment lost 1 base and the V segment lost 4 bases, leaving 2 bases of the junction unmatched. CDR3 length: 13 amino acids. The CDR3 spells CSVAGQGTDTQYF. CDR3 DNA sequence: TGCAGCGTTGCTGGACAGGGCACAGATACGCAGTATTTT.

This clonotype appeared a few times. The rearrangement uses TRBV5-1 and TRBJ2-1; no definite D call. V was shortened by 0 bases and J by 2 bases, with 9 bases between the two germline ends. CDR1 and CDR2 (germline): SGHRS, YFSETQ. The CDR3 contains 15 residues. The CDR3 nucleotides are TGCGCCAGCAGCTTGGTCCAGGTGACCTACAATGAGCAGTTCTTC. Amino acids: CASSLVQVTYNEQFF.

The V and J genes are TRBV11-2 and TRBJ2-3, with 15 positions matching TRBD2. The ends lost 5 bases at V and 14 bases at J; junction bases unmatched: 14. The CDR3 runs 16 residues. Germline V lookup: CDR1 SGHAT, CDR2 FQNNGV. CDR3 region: CASSEGLAGGGRYAYF. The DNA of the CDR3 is TGTGCCAGCAGCGAGGGACTAGCGGGAGGCGGGAGATACGCGTATTTT. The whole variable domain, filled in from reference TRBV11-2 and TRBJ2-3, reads EAGVAQSPRYKIIEKRQSVAFWCNPISGHATLYWYQQILGQGPKLLIQFQNNGVVDDSQLPKDRFSAERLKGVDSTLKIQPAKLEDSAVYLCASSEGLAGGGRYAYFGPGTRLTVL.

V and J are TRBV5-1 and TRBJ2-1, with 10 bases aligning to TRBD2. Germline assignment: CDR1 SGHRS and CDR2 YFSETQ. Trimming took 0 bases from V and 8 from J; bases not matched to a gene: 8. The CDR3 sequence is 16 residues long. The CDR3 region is CASSLGASGSNYEQFF. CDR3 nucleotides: TGCGCCAGCAGCTTGGGGGCTAGCGGGAGTAACTATGAGCAGTTCTTC.

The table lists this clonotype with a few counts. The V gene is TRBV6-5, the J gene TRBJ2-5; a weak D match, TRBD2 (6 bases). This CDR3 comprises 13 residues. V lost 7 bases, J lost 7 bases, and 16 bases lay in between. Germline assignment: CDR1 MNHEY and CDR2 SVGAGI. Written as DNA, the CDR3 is TGTGCCAGCATCCCGGTGGTGGGGGGGACCCAGTACTTC. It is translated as CASIPVVGGTQYF.

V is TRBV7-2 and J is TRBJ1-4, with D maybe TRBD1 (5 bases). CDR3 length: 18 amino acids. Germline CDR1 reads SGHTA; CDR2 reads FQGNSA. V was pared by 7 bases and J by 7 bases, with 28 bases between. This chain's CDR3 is CASTLLAQGMRLTEKLFF. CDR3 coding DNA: TGTGCCAGCACCCTGCTTGCGCAGGGAATGCGCCTTACTGAAAAACTGTTTTTT.

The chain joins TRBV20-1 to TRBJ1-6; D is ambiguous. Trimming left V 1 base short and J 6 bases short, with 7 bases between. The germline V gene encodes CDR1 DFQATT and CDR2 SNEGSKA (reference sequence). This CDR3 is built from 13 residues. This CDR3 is CSARVDGNSPLHF. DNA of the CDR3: TGCAGTGCTAGAGTCGACGGTAATTCACCCCTCCACTTT.

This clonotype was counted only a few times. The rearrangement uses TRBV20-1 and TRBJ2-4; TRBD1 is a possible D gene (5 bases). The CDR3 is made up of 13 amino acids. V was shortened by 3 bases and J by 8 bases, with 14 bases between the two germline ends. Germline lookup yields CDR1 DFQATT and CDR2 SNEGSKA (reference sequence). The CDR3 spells CSARGNLGDIQYF. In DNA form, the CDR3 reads TGCAGTGCTAGGGGAAACCTAGGGGACATTCAGTACTTC.

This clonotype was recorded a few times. CDR3 region: CASSYGRQGEETQYF. DNA of the CDR3: TGCGCCAGCAGCTACGGGCGACAGGGGGAAGAGACCCAGTACTTC. The chain couples TRBV4-1 to TRBJ2-5, with TRBD1 identical over 9 bases. Trimming cost V 5 bases and J 3 bases; bases outside gene matches: 7. Per germline, CDR1 MGHRA and CDR2 YSYEKL. The CDR3 has 15 amino acids.

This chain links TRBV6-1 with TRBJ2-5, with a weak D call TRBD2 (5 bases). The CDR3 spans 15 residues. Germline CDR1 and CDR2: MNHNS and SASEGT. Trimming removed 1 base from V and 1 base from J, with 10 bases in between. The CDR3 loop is CASSEGLGGQETQYF. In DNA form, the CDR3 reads TGTGCCAGCAGTGAAGGCCTAGGAGGCCAAGAGACCCAGTACTTC.

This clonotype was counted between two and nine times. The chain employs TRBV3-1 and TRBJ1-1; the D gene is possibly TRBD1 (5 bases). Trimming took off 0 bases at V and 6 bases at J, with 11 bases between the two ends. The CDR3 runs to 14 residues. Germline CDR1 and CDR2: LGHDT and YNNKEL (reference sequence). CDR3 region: CASSQDAGRAEAFF. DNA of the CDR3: TGTGCCAGCAGCCAAGACGCAGGGAGGGCTGAAGCTTTCTTT.

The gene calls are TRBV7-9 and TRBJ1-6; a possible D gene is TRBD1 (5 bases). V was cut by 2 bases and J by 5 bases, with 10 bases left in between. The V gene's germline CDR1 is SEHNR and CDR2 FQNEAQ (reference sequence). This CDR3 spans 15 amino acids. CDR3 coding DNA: TGTGCCAGCAGCTTACTGACAGCTAATAATTCACCCCTCCACTTT. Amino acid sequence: CASSLLTANNSPLHF.

The CDR3 reads CASSWTGGDGYTF. The CDR3 bases are TGTGCCAGCAGTTGGACAGGGGGAGATGGCTACACCTTC. The rearrangement joins TRBV2 to TRBJ1-2; TRBD1 agrees at 10 bases. Germline assignment: CDR1 SNHLY and CDR2 FYNNEI. Unmatched junction bases numbered 3, after V lost 5 bases and J lost 6 bases. There are 13 residues in the CDR3.

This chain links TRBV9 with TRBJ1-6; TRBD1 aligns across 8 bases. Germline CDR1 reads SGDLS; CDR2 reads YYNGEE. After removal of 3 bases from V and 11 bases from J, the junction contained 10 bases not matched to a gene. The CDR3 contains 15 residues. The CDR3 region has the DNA TGTGCCAGCAGCGGTGGACAGGGTCTCGGGACACCCCTCCACTTT. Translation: CASSGGQGLGTPLHF.

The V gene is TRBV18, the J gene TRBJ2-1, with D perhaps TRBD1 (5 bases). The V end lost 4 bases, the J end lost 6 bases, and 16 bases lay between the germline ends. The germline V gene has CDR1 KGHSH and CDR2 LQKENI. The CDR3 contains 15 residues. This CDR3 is CASSLRQIVINEQFF. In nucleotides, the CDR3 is TGTGCCAGCTCACTGAGACAGATAGTGATCAATGAGCAGTTCTTC.

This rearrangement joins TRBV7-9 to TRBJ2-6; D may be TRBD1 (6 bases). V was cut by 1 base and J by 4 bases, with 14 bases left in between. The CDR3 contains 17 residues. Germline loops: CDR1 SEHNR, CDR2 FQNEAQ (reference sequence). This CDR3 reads CASSLEPTGWGANVLTF. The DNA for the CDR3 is TGTGCCAGCAGCTTAGAACCCACAGGGTGGGGGGCCAACGTCCTGACTTTC.

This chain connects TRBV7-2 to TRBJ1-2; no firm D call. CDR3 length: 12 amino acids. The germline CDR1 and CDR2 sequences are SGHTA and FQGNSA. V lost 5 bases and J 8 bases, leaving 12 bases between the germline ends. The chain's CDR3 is CASSPRGPGYTF. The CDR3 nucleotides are TGTGCCAGCAGCCCCCGCGGGCCAGGCTACACCTTC. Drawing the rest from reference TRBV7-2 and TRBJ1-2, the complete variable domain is GAGVSQSPSNKVTEKGKDVELRCDPISGHTALYWYRQSLGQGLEFLIYFQGNSAPDKSGLPSDRFSAERTGGSVSTLTIQRTQQEDSAVYLCASSPRGPGYTFGSGTRLTVV.

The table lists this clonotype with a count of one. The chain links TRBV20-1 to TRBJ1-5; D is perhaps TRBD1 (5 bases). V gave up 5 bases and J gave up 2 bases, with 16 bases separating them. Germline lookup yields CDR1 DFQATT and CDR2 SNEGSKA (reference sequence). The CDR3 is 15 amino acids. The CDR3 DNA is TGCAGTGCTTCATCCGGCAGGGAAGGCAATCAGCCCCAGCATTTT. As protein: CSASSGREGNQPQHF.